This T cell receptor beta chain was captured by sequencing in a study of blood T cells in healthy people across ages (dated by TCRdb to the mid-2010s). In the study overall: Template switching captured roughly one uniquely barcoded TCR beta cDNA molecule per two T cells in model experiments. For two donors (one aged 18 to 30 and one aged 80 or older), the study analyzed two additional independent replicas of 1 million unique cDNA reads from the same blood draw. Age-related changes in TCR beta repertoire diversity were measured in the study by deep sequencing normalized with unique cDNA molecular identifiers. Donors were grouped into four age groups: young (average 16 years), middle-aged (39), aged (around 66) and long-lived (less than 85). Beyond this particular receptor, the publication reports: Since profiling was done on bulk unsorted PBMCs, naive and antigen-experienced compartments could not be conclusively compared. Total diversity estimates from one million sequenced T cells were considered lower bounds and underestimates. Observed TCR beta diversity correlated strongly with the percentage of naive T cells measured by flow cytometry. The CMV infection status of donors was not known, potentially confounding age-related changes in expanded clonotypes. Observed TCR beta diversity per million T cells fell roughly linearly with age, and a significant reduction was already apparent by age around 44. The long-lived group showed more naive CD4+ T cells, fewer expanded clones and increased TCR diversity than the aged group, suggesting age selection.

Libraries were built with 5' RACE. These reads were obtained on an Illumina HiSeq 2500. A second PCR of roughly 6 to 12 cycles was run with a J-beta primer mix and a sample-barcoded 5' primer. A template-switch 5' adaptor carrying 12 random nucleotides introduced a unique molecular identifier onto each TCR beta cDNA molecule. Each sample yielded at least 2.5 million CDR3-containing paired-end reads. First-strand cDNA was synthesized from all RNA with the Mint cDNA synthesis kit, primed by a TRBC-specific oligonucleotide. After uracil-DNA glycosylase treatment, a first 18-cycle PCR used universal primers M1SS and BC2_uni_R on all cDNA. In the paper's pipeline: Normalization of each sample was performed by random selection of 1 million high-quality reads, each carrying a distinct molecular identifier. Instead of being binned into consensus sequences, reads with shared molecular identifiers were discarded. MiTCR, with a Q25 quality threshold and the strictest error-elimination algorithm, was used for CDR3 identification, clonotype clustering and error correction. A nonparametric unseen species model using Euler transformation provided a lower-bound estimate of total TCR beta diversity. Using fastp at Q25 and MiXCR, TCRdb reprocessed the public reads and kept productive beta chains. Here each entry gathers all rows of one CDR3 protein and keeps the most common genes and DNA. The V and J calls, along with clone size, are taken from TCRdb and not from the paper's own processing. The sample contains hundreds of thousands of distinct CDR3 sequences, roughly 25% of them found a single time. The ten biggest clones cover roughly a tenth of the sample.

Inclusive of the bounding cysteine and phenylalanine, the CDR3 is 15 residues long. The retained sequence is limited to the CDR3, 45 bases, with the frame set at the first base. The germline V gene supplies CDR1 SGHRS and CDR2 YFSETQ. V is cut back by 3 bases and J by 7 bases, with 8 bases in the junction unmatched. Systemically healthy Caucasian individuals from Russia, roughly 40 in total and aged about 6 to 95 years, were included as donors. Each donor gave approximately 10 milliliters of peripheral blood, collected into EDTA-treated Vacutainer tubes. Ficoll-Paque density-gradient centrifugation was used to isolate PBMCs, with at least 6 million per sample. Trizol reagent was used to extract total RNA from PBMCs, with at least 6 micrograms per sample. The percentages of naive CD45RAhigh/CD27high T cells were determined by flow cytometry on a PBMC aliquot from every donor. In regard to this clonotype: Its specific antigen is unknown. Base qualities are not recorded, but no much larger clone differs from it by a single base.

Separately, the same data were catalogued under a study of T cells of mothers and their children. Per the second study: Nine systemically healthy Caucasian individuals, comprising three mothers and their six children, were included as donors. cDNA synthesis used all of the extracted RNA, with roughly 1.5 ug of RNA in each 15 ul reaction. In the second PCR, the M1S primer introduced both the sample barcodes and 2-4 random nucleotides. Each mother yielded over 10 million TCR beta CDR3 reads and each child 2.5 million to 3.5 million reads. TCR recombination output is similarly shaped by thymic selection in related and unrelated pairs, with a minor effect exerted by inherited differences. Normalized repertoire overlap was always found to be slightly, but never significantly, higher in related mother-child pairs than in unrelated mother-child pairs. With a sensitivity of approximately 96 clones per million clonotypes, no persistent microchimeric T cell clones were detected. Deep NGS was used in the study to compare the TCR beta repertoires of mothers and children and to look for features that separate related mother-child pairs from unrelated individuals. On average, the children were 11 +/- 4 years old, while the mothers were roughly 36 +/- 4 years old. After adapter ligation with NEBNext reagents, the libraries were sequenced on Illumina HiSeq 2000 with 100+100 nt paired-end reads. To avoid cross-contamination, the mother libraries and the child libraries were prepared a month apart and sequenced in separate runs. For each donor, between about 450,000 and 2,300,000 distinct TCR beta clonotypes were identified. Naive TCR beta clonotypes were estimated from low-frequency clonotypes matched to each donor's FACS-determined naive share, without sorting.

The receptor chain draws on TRBV5-1 and TRBJ2-1; 9 bases in between match TRBD2. Specimen: blood. The TCR sequence derives from a boy younger than 18 in good health. The CDR3 region: CASSWLGGGANEQFF. The sequence in DNA is TGCGCCAGCAGCTGGCTTGGCGGGGGGGCAAATGAGCAGTTCTTC.